Presented here are 4 T cell receptor beta chains from one specimen sequenced in a study of cytomegalovirus exposure and HLA in healthy donors. Sequencing was performed with immunoSEQ multiplex PCR; in TCRdb, only in-frame clones are kept and a portion is missing. The sample consists of 230,000 or so clones, approximately 86% of them appearing once. The sequencing sample was made of PBMCs. The receptors were sampled from a woman under 30 in good health and CMV-seronegative.

The chain recombines TRBV5-1 with TRBJ2-7; D gene unclear. The V end was cut by 1 base, the J end by 4 bases, with 9 bases between. This CDR3 region has 13 residues. Germline V gene sequence: CDR1 SGHRS, CDR2 YFSETQ. Here the CDR3 reads CASSLSAGYEQYF. The CDR3 DNA is TGCGCCAGCAGCTTGTCTGCCGGGTACGAGCAGTACTTC.

V usage is TRBV27 and J usage is TRBJ1-1; possibly TRBD1 for D (5 bases). V shed 8 bases and J shed 5 bases, with 15 bases lying between them. The CDR3 sequence is 13 residues long. Per the germline V gene, CDR1 is MNHEY and CDR2 is SMNVEV (reference sequence). The CDR3 loop reads CASQPGGVTEAFF. The DNA for the CDR3 is TGTGCCAGCCAACCCGGGGGGGTGACTGAAGCTTTCTTT.

CDR3 DNA: TGTGCCAGCAGCTTGACAGGGGAAACTGAAGCTTTCTTT. This translates into CASSLTGETEAFF. The chain employs TRBV5-6 and TRBJ1-1; TRBD1 matches at 7 bases. The CDR3 extends over 13 amino acids. Trimming removed 1 base from V and 5 bases from J; junction bases left unmatched: 2. Germline V CDR1 and CDR2: SGHDT, YYEEEE.

The chain's CDR3 is CASSEGREQSHEQYF. CDR3 in DNA: TGTGCCAGCAGTGAAGGGAGGGAGCAATCCCACGAGCAGTACTTC. V gene TRBV6-1 combines with J gene TRBJ2-7, with D perhaps matching TRBD2 (6 bases). Germline V gene sequence: CDR1 MNHNS, CDR2 SASEGT. The CDR3 extends over 15 amino acids. Trimming shortened V by 1 base and J by 5 bases, and 15 bases separated the two germline ends.